The 29 T cell receptor beta chains reported below all come from one sample, sequenced in a study of vaccination effects on CD4 cells after COVID-19. Researchers isolated CD4+ T cells once roughly nine days of culture had elapsed. It was between March and December 2020 that the person had a SARS-CoV-2 infection confirmed by PCR. All study participants received two doses of BNT162b2 or mRNA-1273 vaccine. Here immunoSEQ multiplex PCR was the method, and the copy in TCRdb shows in-frame clones only, minus some. The data contain tens of thousands of clones, approximately 82% of them singletons. Their target antigens are unknown. The source material was CD4+ T cells from PBMCs cultured without peptide, sampled after COVID-19 vaccination. Receptors originate from a human donor who had a prior SARS-CoV-2 infection.

There are a few counts of this clone. The chain is built from TRBV7-9 and TRBJ1-3; D is ambiguous. The CDR3 is 13 residues long. The V gene's germline CDR1 is SEHNR and CDR2 FQNEAQ (reference sequence). V lost 8 bases and J 0 bases, leaving 8 bases between the germline ends. CDR3 bases: TGTGCCAGCGGGCCGAGCTCTGGAAACACCATATATTTT. Translated: CASGPSSGNTIYF. Looking up the rest from reference TRBV7-9 and TRBJ1-3 gives the full variable domain: DTGVSQNPRHKITKRGQNVTFRCDPISEHNRLYWYRQTLGQGPEFLTYFQNEAQLEKSRLLSDRFSAERPKGSFSTLEIQRTEQGDSAMYLCASGPSSGNTIYFGEGSWLTVV.

J is TRBJ2-1 and V is TRBV12-5; 7 nucleotides agree with TRBD2. V was pared by 1 base and J by 5 bases, with 2 bases of the junction left unmatched. CDR1 and CDR2 (germline): LGHNT, FRNRAP. This CDR3 has 14 residues. CDR3: CASGLGAGDNEQFF. The CDR3 nucleotides are TGTGCTAGTGGTTTGGGTGCGGGAGACAATGAGCAGTTCTTC.

The chain has TRBV4-3 and TRBJ2-7, with 10 positions matching TRBD2. The V gene's germline CDR1 is LGHNA and CDR2 YSLEER. The length of the CDR3 is 15 residues. J gave up 6 bases and V 1 base, and 6 bases lay outside the gene matches. The CDR3 sequence: CASSQGVAGGGEQYF. The DNA for the CDR3 is TGCGCCAGCAGCCAAGGGGTAGCGGGAGGAGGCGAGCAGTACTTC.

J is TRBJ2-2 and V is TRBV9; D gene uncertain. The CDR3 is made up of 14 amino acids. Trimming pared 0 bases from V and 6 bases from J, leaving 9 bases between. Looked up from germline, CDR1 is SGDLS and CDR2 is YYNGEE. The CDR3 DNA is TGTGCCAGCAGCGTAGATTGGTCCCCCGGGGAGCTGTTTTTT. Protein sequence: CASSVDWSPGELFF.

The rearrangement links TRBV18 to TRBJ2-7, with TRBD2 matching 13 bases. This CDR3 has 16 residues. Germline assignment: CDR1 KGHSH and CDR2 LQKENI. The ends lost 6 bases at V and 4 bases at J; junction bases unmatched: 9. The CDR3 region is CASSPAGTSGKYEQYF. CDR3 in DNA: TGTGCCAGCTCCCCTGCCGGGACTAGCGGGAAGTACGAGCAGTACTTC.

The genes are TRBV18 and TRBJ2-3, with TRBD1 matching 10 bases. The germline gives CDR1 KGHSH, CDR2 LQKENI. This CDR3 has 14 residues. Unmatched junction bases numbered 6, after V lost 6 bases and J lost 6 bases. CDR3 sequence: CASSRQGALDTQYF. The CDR3 nucleotides read TGTGCCAGCTCCCGACAGGGGGCGCTGGATACGCAGTATTTT. Filled out from reference TRBV18 and TRBJ2-3, the complete variable domain reads NAGVMQNPRHLVRRRGQEARLRCSPMKGHSHVYWYRQLPEEGLKFMVYLQKENIIDESGMPKERFSAEFPKEGPSILRIQQVVRGDSAAYFCASSRQGALDTQYFGPGTRLTVL.

A note on this clone: A read error may produce the germline difference seen at one junction end. This rearrangement joins TRBV7-7 to TRBJ2-7, with 12 nucleotides matching TRBD1. Germline V gives CDR1 SSHAT, CDR2 FNYEAQ (reference sequence). The CDR3 covers 14 residues. The CDR3 is CASSSPGQGAEQYF. The CDR3 DNA is TGTGCTAGCAGCTCCCCGGGACAGGGGGCCGAGCAGTACTTC.

In its sample, this clone was seen a few times. The chain links TRBV20-1 to TRBJ2-5; 8 nucleotides match TRBD2. This CDR3 contains 14 residues. J was trimmed by 8 bases and V by 6 bases; bases with no gene match: 14. CDR1 is DFQATT and CDR2 is SNEGSKA in the germline V gene (reference sequence). CDR3 amino acids: CSASPRGGPVTQYF. The CDR3 nucleotides are TGCAGTGCAAGTCCCCGGGGGGGCCCAGTTACCCAGTACTTC.

The rearrangement links TRBV2 to TRBJ2-3, with D hard to call. The CDR3 is made up of 11 amino acids. The V end was cut by 6 bases, the J end by 6 bases, with 7 bases between. The germline V gene has CDR1 SNHLY and CDR2 FYNNEI. The CDR3 loop reads CASRGMDTQYF. In DNA form, the CDR3 reads TGTGCCAGCAGAGGGATGGATACGCAGTATTTT.

The table lists this clone with a few counts. This rearrangement joins TRBV5-4 to TRBJ2-7; 9 nucleotides match TRBD1. Looked up from germline, CDR1 is SGHNT and CDR2 is YYREEE (reference sequence). Trimming took 5 bases from V and 2 from J; bases not matched to a gene: 2. The CDR3 sequence is 13 residues long. The CDR3 DNA reads TGTGCCAGCAGGGACAGGGGCACCTACGAGCAGTACTTC. This sequence encodes CASRDRGTYEQYF.

The chain links TRBV5-1 to TRBJ2-2, with 10 bases matching TRBD2. With V trimmed by 4 bases and J by 4 bases, 13 bases remained unmatched. There are 18 residues in the CDR3. The germline V gene encodes CDR1 SGHRS and CDR2 YFSETQ. Here the CDR3 reads CASSPILLAGAGTGELFF. The CDR3, as DNA: TGCGCCAGCAGCCCCATCCTTCTAGCGGGAGCAGGCACCGGGGAGCTGTTTTTT.

This clone was found once. The J gene is TRBJ2-1, the V gene TRBV20-1, with TRBD2 matching over 8 bases. V shed 7 bases and J 10 bases; nucleotides not matched to a gene: 6. This CDR3 has 11 amino acids. In germline, CDR1 is DFQATT, CDR2 SNEGSKA (reference sequence). CDR3 bases: TGCAGTGTGGGGGGCGGGAGGGAGCAGTTCTTC. It specifies CSVGGGREQFF.

V gene TRBV7-3 combines with J gene TRBJ1-6; possible D gene TRBD1, 6 bases. V was trimmed by 5 bases and J by 9 bases, leaving 14 bases between them. The length of the CDR3 is 14 residues. CDR1 is SGHTA and CDR2 is FQGTGA in the germline V gene. The CDR3 is CASSPSAGASPLHF. DNA for the CDR3: TGTGCCAGCAGCCCCTCGGCAGGGGCTTCACCCCTCCACTTT.

V gene TRBV5-4 combines with J gene TRBJ1-3, with D hard to call. Per germline, CDR1 SGHNT and CDR2 YYREEE (reference sequence). V was clipped by 3 bases and J by 4 bases, with 11 bases between them. The CDR3 spans 14 residues. The CDR3 DNA reads as TGTGCCAGCAGCTCCCAAGACCCGGGAAACACCATATATTTT. Translation gives CASSSQDPGNTIYF.

CDR3 amino acids: CASSFRQGAGTDTQYF. DNA for the CDR3: TGTGCCAGCAGCTTTCGCCAGGGGGCCGGCACAGATACGCAGTATTTT. The chain is built from TRBV9 and TRBJ2-3; 8 nucleotides match TRBD1. CDR1 is SGDLS, CDR2 YYNGEE, per germline. CDR3 size: 16 residues. With V trimmed by 4 bases and J by 1 base, 8 bases remained unmatched. Filled out from reference TRBV9 and TRBJ2-3, the complete variable domain reads DSGVTQTPKHLITATGQRVTLRCSPRSGDLSVYWYQQSLDQGLQFLIQYYNGEERAKGNILERFSAQQFPDLHSELNLSSLELGDSALYFCASSFRQGAGTDTQYFGPGTRLTVL.

The chain recombines TRBV19 with TRBJ1-5, with a possible D match to TRBD1 (6 bases). Germline CDR1 and CDR2: LNHDA and SQIVND (reference sequence). V was shortened by 2 bases and J by 0 bases, with 14 bases between the two germline ends. CDR3 length: 17 amino acids. CDR3 region: CASSILGAGYSNQPQHF. For the CDR3, the DNA is TGTGCCAGTAGTATATTGGGGGCGGGATATAGCAATCAGCCCCAGCATTTT. The whole variable domain, filled in from reference TRBV19 and TRBJ1-5, reads DGGITQSPKYLFRKEGQNVTLSCEQNLNHDAMYWYRQDPGQGLRLIYYSQIVNDFQKGDIAEGYSVSREKKESFPLTVTSAQKNPTAFYLCASSILGAGYSNQPQHFGDGTRLSIL.

Only one count was recorded for this clone. The V and J genes are TRBV9 and TRBJ1-6, with a possible D match to TRBD1 (5 bases). The CDR3 totals 14 residues. The V end was cut by 3 bases, the J end by 7 bases, with 11 bases between. The germline gives CDR1 SGDLS, CDR2 YYNGEE. The CDR3, as DNA: TGTGCCAGCAGCGAGGGGACCCTAAATTCACCCCTCCACTTT. Its protein product is CASSEGTLNSPLHF. The full variable domain, its missing parts supplied by reference TRBV9 and TRBJ1-6, is DSGVTQTPKHLITATGQRVTLRCSPRSGDLSVYWYQQSLDQGLQFLIQYYNGEERAKGNILERFSAQQFPDLHSELNLSSLELGDSALYFCASSEGTLNSPLHFGNGTRLTVT.

This chain uses TRBV15 with TRBJ2-3; TRBD2 matches 11 bases. Germline-derived CDR1 and CDR2 are LNHNV and YYDKDF (reference sequence). Trimming took 2 bases from V and 8 from J; bases not matched to a gene: 18. CDR3 length: 19 amino acids. The CDR3 loop is CATSRSPGGTSGGLGTQYF. For the CDR3, the DNA is TGTGCCACCAGCAGATCACCGGGGGGAACTAGCGGGGGTTTGGGTACGCAGTATTTT.

V gene TRBV29-1 combines with J gene TRBJ2-3, with 8 bases aligning to TRBD1. The CDR3 runs to 13 residues. Germline V gene sequence: CDR1 SQVTM, CDR2 ANQGSEA. Losses at the gene ends were 8 bases for V and 6 bases for J; bases not matched to a gene: 10. The CDR3 nucleotides read TGCAGCTCAGGACAGGGCGATGCGGATACGCAGTATTTT. It codes for CSSGQGDADTQYF.

The chain recombines TRBV5-1 with TRBJ2-1; TRBD2 agrees at 12 bases. J lost 4 bases, V lost 6 bases, and 17 bases had no gene match. The CDR3 totals 19 residues. CDR1 SGHRS and CDR2 YFSETQ come from the germline V gene. CDR3 protein: CASTVRGLAGHRVYNEQFF. The CDR3 DNA reads TGCGCCAGCACCGTTCGGGGACTAGCGGGTCACAGGGTTTACAATGAGCAGTTCTTC.

The count of this clone is one. This chain's CDR3 is CASSTGLLSYEQYF. CDR3 DNA sequence: TGTGCCAGCTCAACGGGACTCCTCTCCTACGAGCAGTACTTC. The chain has TRBV18 and TRBJ2-7; TRBD2 might be the D (6 bases). Germline CDR1 reads KGHSH; CDR2 reads LQKENI. V was shortened by 5 bases and J by 0 bases, with 11 bases between the two germline ends. The CDR3 is made up of 14 amino acids.

The chain joins TRBV5-1 to TRBJ2-5, with D possibly matching TRBD1 (5 bases). CDR1 is SGHRS and CDR2 is YFSETQ in the germline V gene. This CDR3 contains 13 residues. The V gene lost 0 bases and the J gene lost 4 bases, with 7 bases spanning the gap. The CDR3 is CASSLDRTETQYF. The CDR3 region has the DNA TGCGCCAGCAGCTTGGACAGGACAGAGACCCAGTACTTC.

CDR3 bases: TGTGCCAGCAGCTTGTTGGGACTGAGCACAGATACGCAGTATTTT. Its protein is CASSLLGLSTDTQYF. The rearrangement links TRBV5-6 to TRBJ2-3; a weak D match, TRBD2 (6 bases). Germline values: CDR1 SGHDT, CDR2 YYEEEE. CDR3 length: 15 amino acids. Trimming took off 1 base at V and 0 bases at J, with 9 bases between the two ends.

This chain connects TRBV9 to TRBJ2-2; weak D call: TRBD1 (6 bases). CDR3 size: 14 residues. The ends were cut back, 4 bases at V and 3 bases at J, with 10 bases in the middle. The V gene's germline CDR1 is SGDLS and CDR2 YYNGEE. CDR3 protein: CASSRAGDTGELFF. The CDR3, as DNA: TGTGCCAGCAGCCGAGCAGGGGACACCGGGGAGCTGTTTTTT. The whole variable domain, remainder taken from reference TRBV9 and TRBJ2-2, is DSGVTQTPKHLITATGQRVTLRCSPRSGDLSVYWYQQSLDQGLQFLIQYYNGEERAKGNILERFSAQQFPDLHSELNLSSLELGDSALYFCASSRAGDTGELFFGEGSRLTVL.

The V and J genes are TRBV12-3 or TRBV12-4 and TRBJ1-1; perhaps TRBD1 as D (5 bases). This CDR3 region has 13 residues. Trimming pared 1 base from V and 8 bases from J, leaving 11 bases between. This chain's CDR3 is CASSLGPDIEAFF. The CDR3 DNA reads TGTGCCAGCAGTTTAGGGCCGGACATCGAAGCTTTCTTT.

The rearrangement joins TRBV27 to TRBJ2-1, with unresolved D. The CDR3 has 12 amino acids. V lost 5 bases, J lost 10 bases, and 12 bases lay in between. Germline CDR1 is MNHEY and CDR2 is SMNVEV (reference sequence). The CDR3: CASSRVGGEQFF. The CDR3 nucleotides are TGTGCCAGCAGTAGAGTTGGCGGAGAGCAGTTCTTC.

The rearrangement links TRBV12-5 to TRBJ1-1, with D hard to call. CDR1 is LGHNT, CDR2 FRNRAP, per germline. The CDR3 totals 13 residues. The germline V and J ends were trimmed by 3 bases and 2 bases, with 7 bases remaining between them. The CDR3 DNA reads as TGTGCTAGTGGTTTAGAGCGAAACACTGAAGCTTTCTTT. This translates into CASGLERNTEAFF.

The chain combines TRBV6-1 with TRBJ2-7, with D perhaps TRBD2 (7 bases). CDR1 is MNHNS and CDR2 is SASEGT in the germline V gene. Trimming cost V 0 bases and J 3 bases, with 12 bases left between them. The CDR3 length is 15 residues. This CDR3 reads CASSEALGGDYEQYF. DNA of the CDR3: TGTGCCAGCAGTGAAGCGCTAGGGGGGGACTACGAGCAGTACTTC.

This chain uses TRBV28 with TRBJ2-5, with 8 bases matching TRBD2. The germline gives CDR1 MDHEN, CDR2 SYDVKM. The ends lost 6 bases at V and 0 bases at J; junction bases unmatched: 6. This CDR3 has 15 amino acids. CDR3 residues: CASSPSGRYQETQYF. The CDR3 DNA reads TGTGCCAGCAGCCCGAGCGGGAGATACCAAGAGACCCAGTACTTC.